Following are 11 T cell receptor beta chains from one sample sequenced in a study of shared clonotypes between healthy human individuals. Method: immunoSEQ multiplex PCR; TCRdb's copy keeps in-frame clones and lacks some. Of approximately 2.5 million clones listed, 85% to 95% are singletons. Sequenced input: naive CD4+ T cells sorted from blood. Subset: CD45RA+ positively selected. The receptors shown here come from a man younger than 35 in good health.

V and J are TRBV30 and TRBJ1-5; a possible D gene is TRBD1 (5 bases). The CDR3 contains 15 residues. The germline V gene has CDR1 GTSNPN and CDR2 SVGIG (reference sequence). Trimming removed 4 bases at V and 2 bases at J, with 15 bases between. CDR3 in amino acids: CAWNPSGWGNQPQHF. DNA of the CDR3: TGTGCCTGGAATCCCTCAGGGTGGGGCAATCAGCCCCAGCATTTT.

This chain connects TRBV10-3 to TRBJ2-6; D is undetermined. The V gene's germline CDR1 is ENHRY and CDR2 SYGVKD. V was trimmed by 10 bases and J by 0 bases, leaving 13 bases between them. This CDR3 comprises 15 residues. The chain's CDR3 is CASNGPNSGANVLTF. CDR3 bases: TGTGCCAGCAATGGGCCGAACTCTGGGGCCAACGTCCTGACTTTC.

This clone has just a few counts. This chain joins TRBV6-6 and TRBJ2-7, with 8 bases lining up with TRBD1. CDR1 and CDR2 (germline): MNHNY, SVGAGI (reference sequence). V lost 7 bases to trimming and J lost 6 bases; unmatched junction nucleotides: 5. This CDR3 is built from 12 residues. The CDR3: CASIETGGEQYF. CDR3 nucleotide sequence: TGTGCCAGCATCGAAACAGGGGGCGAGCAGTACTTC.

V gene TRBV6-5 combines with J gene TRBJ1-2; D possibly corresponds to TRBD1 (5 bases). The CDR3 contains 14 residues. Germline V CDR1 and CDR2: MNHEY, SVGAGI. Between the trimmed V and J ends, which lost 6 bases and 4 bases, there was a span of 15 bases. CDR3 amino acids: CASSFRVDGYGYTF. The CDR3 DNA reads TGTGCCAGCAGCTTCAGGGTAGATGGCTATGGCTACACCTTC.

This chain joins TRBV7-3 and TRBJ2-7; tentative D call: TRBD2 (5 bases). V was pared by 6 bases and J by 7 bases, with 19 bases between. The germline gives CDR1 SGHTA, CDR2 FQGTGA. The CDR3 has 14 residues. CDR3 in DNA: TGTGCCAGCAGAATTTCCCCGGGGTCTGGGGAGCAGTACTTC. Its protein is CASRISPGSGEQYF. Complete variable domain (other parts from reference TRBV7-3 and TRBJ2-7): GAGVSQTPSNKVTEKGKYVELRCDPISGHTALYWYRQSLGQGPEFLIYFQGTGAADDSGLPNDRFFAVRPEGSVSTLKIQRTERGDSAVYLCASRISPGSGEQYFGPGTRLTVT.

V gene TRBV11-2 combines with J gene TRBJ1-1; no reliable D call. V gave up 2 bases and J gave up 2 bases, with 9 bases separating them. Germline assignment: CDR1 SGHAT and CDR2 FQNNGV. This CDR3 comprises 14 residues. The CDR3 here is CASSLSDLNTEAFF. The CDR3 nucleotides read TGTGCCAGCAGCTTAAGTGACCTAAACACTGAAGCTTTCTTT.

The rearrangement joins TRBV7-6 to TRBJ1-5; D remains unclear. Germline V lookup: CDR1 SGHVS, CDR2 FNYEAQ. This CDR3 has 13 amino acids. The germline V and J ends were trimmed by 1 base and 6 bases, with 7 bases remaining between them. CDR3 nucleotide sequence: TGTGCCAGCAGCTTAGGGGAGGGTCAGCCCCAGCATTTT. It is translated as CASSLGEGQPQHF. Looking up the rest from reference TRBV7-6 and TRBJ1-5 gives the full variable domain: GAGVSQSPRYKVTKRGQDVALRCDPISGHVSLYWYRQALGQGPEFLTYFNYEAQQDKSGLPNDRFSAERPEGSISTLTIQRTEQRDSAMYRCASSLGEGQPQHFGDGTRLSIL.

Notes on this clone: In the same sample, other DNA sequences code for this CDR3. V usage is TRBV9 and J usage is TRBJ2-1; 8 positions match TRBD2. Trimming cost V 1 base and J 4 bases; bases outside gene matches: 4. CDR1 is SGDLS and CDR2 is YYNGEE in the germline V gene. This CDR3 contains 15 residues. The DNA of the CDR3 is TGTGCCAGCAGCGTAACAAGCGGGGGTTACAATGAGCAGTTCTTC. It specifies CASSVTSGGYNEQFF.

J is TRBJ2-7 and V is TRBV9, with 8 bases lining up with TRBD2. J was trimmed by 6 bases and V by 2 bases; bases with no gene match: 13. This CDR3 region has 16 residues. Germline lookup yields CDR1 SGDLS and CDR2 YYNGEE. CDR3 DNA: TGTGCCAGCAGCGTGGGTCTAGCGGGCGGCGTGGGCGAGCAGTACTTC. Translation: CASSVGLAGGVGEQYF.

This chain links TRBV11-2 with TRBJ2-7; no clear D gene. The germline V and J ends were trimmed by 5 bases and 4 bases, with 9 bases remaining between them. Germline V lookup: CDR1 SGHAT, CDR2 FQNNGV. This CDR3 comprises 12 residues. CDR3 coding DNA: TGTGCCAGCAGCAACTCACTATACGAGCAGTACTTC. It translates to CASSNSLYEQYF.

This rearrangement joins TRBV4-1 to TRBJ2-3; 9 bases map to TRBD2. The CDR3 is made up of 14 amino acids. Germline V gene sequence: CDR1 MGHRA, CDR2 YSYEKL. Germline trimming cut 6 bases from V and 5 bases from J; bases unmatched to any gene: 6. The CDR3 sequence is CASRVAGDLDTQYF. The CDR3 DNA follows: TGCGCCAGCAGGGTAGCGGGAGATTTAGATACGCAGTATTTT.